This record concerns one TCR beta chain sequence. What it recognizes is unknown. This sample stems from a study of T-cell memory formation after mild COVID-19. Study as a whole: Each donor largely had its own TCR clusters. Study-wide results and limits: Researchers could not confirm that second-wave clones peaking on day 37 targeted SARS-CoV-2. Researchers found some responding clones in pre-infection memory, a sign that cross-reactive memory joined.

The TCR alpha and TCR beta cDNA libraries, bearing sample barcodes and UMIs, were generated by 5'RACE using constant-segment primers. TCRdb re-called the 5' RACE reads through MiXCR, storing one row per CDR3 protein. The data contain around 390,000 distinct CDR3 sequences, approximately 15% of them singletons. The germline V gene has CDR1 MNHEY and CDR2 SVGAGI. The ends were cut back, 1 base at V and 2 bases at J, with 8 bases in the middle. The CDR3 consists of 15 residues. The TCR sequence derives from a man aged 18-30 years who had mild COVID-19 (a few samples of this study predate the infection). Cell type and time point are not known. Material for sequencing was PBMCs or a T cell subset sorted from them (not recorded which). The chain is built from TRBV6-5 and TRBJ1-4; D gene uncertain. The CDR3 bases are TGTGCCAGCAGTTACTACCCATGGACTAATGAAAAACTGTTTTTT. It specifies CASSYYPWTNEKLFF.